This T cell receptor beta chain appears in the sequencing data of a study of control samples from healthy donors and cancer patients. Using immunoSEQ multiplex PCR, the repertoire was profiled, and TCRdb retains in-frame clones only, with some absent. This table has 100,000 to 150,000 clones, around 87% appearing once. The CDR3 has 13 residues. With 4 bases removed from V and 0 bases from J, the gap between germline ends came to 5 bases. CDR1 MDHEN and CDR2 SYDVKM come from the germline V gene. The TCR comes from a man aged 55 to 70 in good health. The V call is TRBV28, the J call TRBJ2-3; D is undetermined. Sequencing was carried out using blood. This CDR3 is CASSSHSTDTQYF. The CDR3 nucleotides are TGTGCCAGCAGTTCCCATAGCACAGATACGCAGTATTTT.